This T cell receptor beta chain was obtained from a study of low-dose radiotherapy and immunotherapy resistance in tumors. Study-level background: Cohort 1 patients were irradiated with 0.5 Gy fractions every 2 weeks to 6.5 Gy total. Every two weeks, one day ahead of radiation and immunotherapy, cyclophosphamide 200 mg/m2 was given (intravenously). Once cycle 1 day 1 began, patients took oral aspirin 300 mg daily for four cycles.

Priming of first-strand cDNA relied on TRAV- and TRBV-specific primers (covering alpha and beta chains). TCR amplification involved 20 to 25 PCR cycles with a constant-region primer and V-primer adapter. TCRdb processed the reads anew with MiXCR; each CDR3 protein has one entry. In the table there are just over 90,000 distinct CDR3 sequences, 20% to 25% of which are singletons. Indicated time point: after trial treatment. Treatment denoted: LDRT plus nivolumab, ipilimumab, low-dose cyclophosphamide and aspirin (RACIN trial). Donors, who were enrolled in a single-arm phase I dose-escalation trial, received nivolumab, ipilimumab, aspirin, low-dose cyclophosphamide and low-dose radiotherapy. V gave up 6 bases and J gave up 8 bases, with 13 bases separating them. This CDR3 comprises 12 residues. Germline V lookup: CDR1 MDHEN, CDR2 SYDVKM. This clonotype was counted ten times or more.

Sequences were derived from PBMCs, sampled after low-dose radiotherapy plus immunotherapy. The chain joins TRBV28 to TRBJ1-2, with unresolved D. This sequence originates from a female donor with ovarian cancer. The CDR3 sequence is CASSSGPGGYTF. Written as DNA, the CDR3 is TGTGCCAGCAGCTCCGGACCCGGGGGCTACACCTTC.